This TCR beta chain originates from a study of naive and memory T cell subsets. About this clonotype itself: Its antigen is still unknown.

Both TRBC1 and TRBC2 were covered by a beta constant-region primer of two equimolar oligonucleotides. Nested alpha and beta constant-region primers with the SP2 primer drove four PCR rounds on ligated cDNA. From the UMI-ligation and nested PCR reads, TCRdb called clonotypes with MiXCR, one entry per CDR3 protein. This table holds around 160,000 distinct CDR3 sequences, approximately 22% found once. The study's findings and limits: A few larger clonotypes appeared in naive repertoires, especially CD8, possibly memory cells re-expressing CD45RA.

Germline V gives CDR1 LGHDT, CDR2 YNNKEL (reference sequence). The CDR3 totals 17 residues. The V gene lost 1 base and the J gene lost 0 bases, with 13 bases spanning the gap. The specimen sequenced was naive CD4+ T cells from blood. The chain combines TRBV3-1 with TRBJ1-3; D is unresolved. The receptor's source is a human donor in good health. Here the CDR3 reads CASSQVSFGLSGNTIYF. In DNA, the CDR3 is TGTGCCAGCAGCCAAGTCTCGTTCGGGCTCTCTGGAAACACCATATATTTT.